The 29 T cell receptor beta chains below all came from one sample that was sequenced in a study of blood T cell repertoires in COVID-19. Sequenced by immunoSEQ multiplex PCR; TCRdb stores in-frame clones only, minus some. Of 140,000 or so clones in the sample, more than 75% are singletons; the top ten hold approximately 5%. The sample consisted of peripheral blood. The receptors come from a woman in her 70s with COVID-19, enrolled during active disease.

Only a few counts were recorded for this clone. This sequence joins TRBV9 and TRBJ1-6, with D tentatively TRBD1 (6 bases). The CDR3 contains 15 residues. Between the trimmed V and J ends, which lost 0 bases and 9 bases, there was a span of 13 bases. The germline gives CDR1 SGDLS, CDR2 YYNGEE. The CDR3 sequence is CASSVEGGFSSPLHF. The CDR3 nucleotides read TGTGCCAGCAGCGTAGAAGGGGGATTCAGTTCACCCCTCCACTTT.

The chain employs TRBV11-3 and TRBJ2-3; 8 positions agree with TRBD2. Germline values: CDR1 SGHNT, CDR2 YENEEA. CDR3 length equals 17 residues. Germline trimming cut 4 bases from V and 4 bases from J; bases unmatched to any gene: 13. In DNA form, the CDR3 reads TGTGCCAGCAGCTCCTCGGCGGGGGGAGTAATGGCAGATACGCAGTATTTT. Translation: CASSSSAGGVMADTQYF.

In regard to this clone: An end of the junction does not agree with germline; a read error may underlie this. The chain joins TRBV20-1 to TRBJ2-7, with TRBD1 as a possible D gene (5 bases). CDR3 length equals 10 residues. Germline CDR1 DFQATT, CDR2 SNEGSKA (reference sequence). The CDR3 DNA is TGCAGTGTCCGATCGGTCGGACAAAACTTC. Residues: CSVRSVGQNF.

The chain links TRBV9 to TRBJ2-2, with D maybe TRBD1 (8 bases). Germline V gene lookup returns CDR1 SGDLS and CDR2 YYNGEE. The ends were cut back, 1 base at V and 0 bases at J, with 13 bases in the middle. The CDR3 extends over 17 amino acids. In nucleotides, the CDR3 is TGTGCCAGCAGCGTAACGGGGGGACAGGCGAACACCGGGGAGCTGTTTTTT. It codes for CASSVTGGQANTGELFF.

The rearrangement joins TRBV6-5 to TRBJ1-5, with no clear D. Germline V gives CDR1 MNHEY, CDR2 SVGAGI. The CDR3 runs 12 residues. Deletions cut 6 bases from V and 1 base from J, with 4 bases between. The CDR3 DNA sequence: TGTGCCAGCAGACGGAGCAATCAGCCCCAGCATTTT. Residues: CASRRSNQPQHF.

The CDR3 loop reads CASSLTVRDRGRTTSFEAFF. CDR3 bases: TGCGCCAGCAGCTTAACGGTACGGGACAGGGGGCGGACTACCTCCTTTGAAGCTTTCTTT. The chain uses TRBV5-1 and TRBJ1-1; 12 bases match TRBD1. V trimming: 2 bases; J trimming: 7 bases; junction bases outside the gene matches: 21. The CDR3 covers 20 residues. CDR1 SGHRS and CDR2 YFSETQ come from the germline V gene.

DNA of the CDR3: TGCGCCAGCAGTCACAAGGGGCGGGGGGGCACGGAGACCCAGTACTTC. Translating gives CASSHKGRGGTETQYF. This chain connects TRBV23-1 to TRBJ2-5; 9 positions agree with TRBD2. TRBV23-1 carries the ORF label, with uncertain function. The CDR3 is 16 amino acids. The junction had 10 bases not matched to a gene; V was cut back by 3 bases and J by 5 bases.

This clone was found a few times. The chain joins TRBV4-2 to TRBJ1-6; TRBD1 matches at 11 bases. The CDR3 loop spans 19 amino acids. V trimming: 2 bases; J trimming: 6 bases; junction bases outside the gene matches: 12. Germline loops: CDR1 LGHNA, CDR2 YNFKEQ. CDR3 in amino acids: CASSQIGVGQGAGNSPLHF. DNA of the CDR3: TGTGCCAGCAGCCAAATTGGGGTTGGACAGGGGGCAGGTAATTCACCCCTCCACTTT.

This chain connects TRBV11-2 to TRBJ1-1; D is unclear. Trimming removed 1 base at V and 0 bases at J, with 9 bases between. There are 15 residues in the CDR3. The germline V gene has CDR1 SGHAT and CDR2 FQNNGV. The CDR3 is CASSLAGFLNTEAFF. The CDR3 DNA sequence: TGTGCCAGCAGCTTAGCGGGGTTTCTGAACACTGAAGCTTTCTTT.

V gene TRBV4-3 combines with J gene TRBJ1-6; TRBD1 is a possible D gene (6 bases). Between the trimmed V and J ends, which lost 0 bases and 5 bases, there was a span of 11 bases. The V gene's germline CDR1 is LGHNA and CDR2 YSLEER. CDR3 length: 16 residues. The chain's CDR3 is CASSQEGAGNNSPLHF. As DNA, the CDR3 is TGCGCCAGCAGCCAAGAGGGGGCAGGGAATAATTCACCCCTCCACTTT.

The chain joins TRBV27 to TRBJ1-6; tentative D call: TRBD1 (6 bases). The CDR3 totals 17 residues. Trimming took 2 bases from V and 9 from J, leaving 20 bases between them. Germline values: CDR1 MNHEY, CDR2 SMNVEV (reference sequence). For the CDR3, the DNA is TGTGCCAGCAGTTTAGGCCCTTACAGGGTTGGGAGTTCACCCCTCCACTTT. Its translation: CASSLGPYRVGSSPLHF.

The V and J genes are TRBV28 and TRBJ1-2; no clear D gene. CDR1 and CDR2 (germline): MDHEN, SYDVKM. V was cut by 2 bases and J by 0 bases, with 4 bases left in between. The CDR3 consists of 13 residues. CDR3 DNA sequence: TGTGCCAGCAGTTTAACGGCTAACTATGGCTACACCTTC. It is translated as CASSLTANYGYTF.

J is TRBJ2-1 and V is TRBV18, with D uncertain. V lost 3 bases and J 9 bases, leaving 12 bases between the germline ends. In germline, CDR1 is KGHSH, CDR2 LQKENI. The CDR3 is 13 residues long. In nucleotides, the CDR3 is TGTGCCAGCTCACCCTTGCCGGTTGGTGAGCAGTTCTTC. Its translation: CASSPLPVGEQFF.

The CDR3 is CAIGDRGPKNIQYF. CDR3 in DNA: TGTGCCATTGGCGACAGGGGACCCAAAAACATTCAGTACTTC. V is TRBV10-3 and J is TRBJ2-4; 8 bases fit TRBD1. This CDR3 is 14 amino acids long. Germline V gene sequence: CDR1 ENHRY, CDR2 SYGVKD. Trimming removed 9 bases from V and 2 bases from J; junction bases left unmatched: 6.

This clone is a singleton in its sample. V usage is TRBV5-1 and J usage is TRBJ1-4; D is unclear. CDR1 is SGHRS, CDR2 YFSETQ, per germline. The CDR3 has 14 residues. Deletions cut 4 bases from V and 6 bases from J, with 13 bases between. CDR3 in DNA: TGCGCCAGCAGCCGTCGGGGAGACGATGAAAAACTGTTTTTT. Translating it yields CASSRRGDDEKLFF.

The gene calls are TRBV2 and TRBJ2-5; D unresolved. The CDR3 runs to 13 residues. V lost 5 bases, J lost 0 bases, and 7 bases lay in between. Germline assignment: CDR1 SNHLY and CDR2 FYNNEI. CDR3 region: CASSYTDQETQYF. For the CDR3, the DNA is TGTGCCAGCAGTTACACCGACCAAGAGACCCAGTACTTC.

V usage is TRBV7-9 and J usage is TRBJ1-2, with 11 bases identical to TRBD1. The ends lost 0 bases at V and 3 bases at J; junction bases unmatched: 6. The CDR3 covers 17 residues. Germline values: CDR1 SEHNR, CDR2 FQNEAQ (reference sequence). The CDR3 coding sequence is TGTGCCAGCAGCTTAGCGCAGAGGACAGGGGGCGACTATGGCTACACCTTC. This sequence encodes CASSLAQRTGGDYGYTF.

The chain joins TRBV7-8 to TRBJ1-1; D unclear. Trimming removed 5 bases at V and 1 base at J, with 14 bases between. This CDR3 has 15 amino acids. CDR1 is SGHVS, CDR2 FQNEAQ, per germline. CDR3 protein: CASSPAAGRNTEAFF. The CDR3 nucleotides are TGTGCCAGCAGCCCCGCTGCCGGTCGGAACACTGAAGCTTTCTTT.

This clone was detected only once. The rearrangement joins TRBV11-1 to TRBJ2-7, with TRBD2 as a possible D gene (6 bases). CDR1 is SGHAT and CDR2 is FQDESV in the germline V gene (reference sequence). The CDR3 totals 16 residues. Trimming removed 7 bases at V and 4 bases at J, with 23 bases between. CDR3 residues: CASTRSPGLKPYEQYF. In DNA, the CDR3 is TGTGCCAGCACAAGGAGTCCGGGACTCAAGCCTTACGAGCAGTACTTC.

The chain couples TRBV7-2 to TRBJ1-1, with a possible D match to TRBD1 (5 bases). The CDR3 extends over 12 amino acids. The germline gives CDR1 SGHTA, CDR2 FQGNSA. Trimming cost V 5 bases and J 7 bases, with 11 bases left between them. The CDR3 sequence is CASSRRDSEAFF. As DNA, the CDR3 is TGTGCCAGCAGCCGCAGGGATAGTGAAGCTTTCTTT.

The chain recombines TRBV5-3 with TRBJ2-1, with 8 bases aligning to TRBD1. TRBV5-3 falls under the ORF class, with uncertain function. CDR3 length: 15 residues. Germline trimming cut 4 bases from V and 2 bases from J; bases unmatched to any gene: 5. The CDR3 loop is CARSALTGAYNEQFF. CDR3 coding DNA: TGTGCCAGAAGCGCCTTGACAGGGGCCTACAATGAGCAGTTCTTC.

CDR3 in amino acids: CASSYDRQVAEQYF. In DNA, the CDR3 is TGCGCCAGCAGCTATGACCGACAGGTTGCCGAGCAGTACTTC. The chain is built from TRBV5-1 and TRBJ2-7; tentatively, D is TRBD1 (6 bases). The CDR3 length is 14 residues. The V end was cut by 3 bases, the J end by 6 bases, with 16 bases between. Per germline, CDR1 SGHRS and CDR2 YFSETQ.

This clone appeared once. The chain combines TRBV6-5 with TRBJ1-3; D is ambiguous. The CDR3 is made up of 11 amino acids. V was cut by 10 bases and J by 6 bases, with 10 bases left in between. Germline-derived CDR1 and CDR2 are MNHEY and SVGAGI. CDR3 residues: CATASVNTIYF. CDR3 DNA sequence: TGTGCCACCGCTTCAGTAAACACCATATATTTT.

This chain connects TRBV4-1 to TRBJ1-1; D is perhaps TRBD1 (5 bases). CDR3 size: 18 residues. V was shortened by 3 bases and J by 0 bases, with 20 bases between the two germline ends. Germline V gene data show CDR1 as MGHRA and CDR2 as YSYEKL. Here the CDR3 reads CASSHPLVRGMVNTEAFF. CDR3 nucleotides: TGCGCCAGCAGCCACCCTCTCGTGCGGGGGATGGTGAACACTGAAGCTTTCTTT.

The chain is built from TRBV11-2 and TRBJ2-2, with D perhaps TRBD1 (5 bases). Germline values: CDR1 SGHAT, CDR2 FQNNGV. Trimming cost V 4 bases and J 7 bases, with 10 bases left between them. The CDR3 is made up of 13 amino acids. The CDR3 bases are TGTGCCAGCAGCTCGGACATGAACGGGGAGCTGTTTTTT. Translation gives CASSSDMNGELFF.

This chain uses TRBV28 with TRBJ1-6; no reliable D call. Trimming took 3 bases from V and 9 from J, leaving 9 bases between them. This CDR3 is 13 amino acids long. The V gene's germline CDR1 is MDHEN and CDR2 SYDVKM. The CDR3 reads CASSLGRLSPLHF. CDR3 nucleotide sequence: TGTGCCAGCAGTTTGGGCAGGCTTTCACCCCTCCACTTT.

The gene calls are TRBV6-2 or TRBV6-3 and TRBJ1-2, with D tentatively TRBD1 (6 bases). The CDR3 totals 15 residues. Trimming pared 2 bases from V and 8 bases from J, leaving 18 bases between. In germline, CDR1 is MNHEY, CDR2 SVGEGT. DNA of the CDR3: TGTGCCAGCAGTTACGGGTCGCAGGGGATTCGGGGCTACACCTTC. Its protein is CASSYGSQGIRGYTF.

In its sample, this clone was seen a few times. The rearrangement links TRBV3-1 (or the pseudogene TRBV3-2) to TRBJ2-7, with 10 bases lining up with TRBD1. Germline CDR1 reads LGHDT; CDR2 reads YNNKEL (reference sequence). The J segment lost 4 bases and the V segment lost 2 bases, leaving 17 bases of the junction unmatched. The CDR3 length is 19 residues. CDR3 residues: CASSQTIPGQGPPNYEQYF. DNA for the CDR3: TGTGCCAGCAGCCAAACAATTCCGGGACAGGGGCCACCAAATTACGAGCAGTACTTC.

The rearrangement joins TRBV27 to TRBJ2-3; TRBD2 matches at 14 bases. The CDR3 contains 16 residues. The V segment lost 5 bases and the J segment 3 bases; nucleotides outside the gene matches: 4. Per the germline V gene, CDR1 is MNHEY and CDR2 is SMNVEV (reference sequence). CDR3 bases: TGTGCCAGCAGTACCAGACTAGCGGGGGGGACAGATACGCAGTATTTT. It yields the protein CASSTRLAGGTDTQYF.